Sequencing of this T cell receptor beta chain was carried out in a study of cytomegalovirus exposure and HLA in healthy donors. Points from the study as a whole: An analysis that was carried out later associated about 17,000 TCR beta sequences with HLA alleles at 0.05 false discovery rate. With DRB1 most and HLA-C fewest, TCR association rates differed between HLA loci in a later analysis. Being productive about 90% or about 30% of the time was typical of most TCR beta V segments in an earlier analysis. Compared with the roughly 670-donor mean, an Asian-associated ancestry cluster reportedly had fewer N-insertions, according to a later analysis.

Per the germline V gene, CDR1 is WNHNN and CDR2 is SYGVQD (reference sequence). Deletions cut 2 bases from V and 5 bases from J, with 10 bases between. The CDR3 has 13 residues. With regard to this clone: Antigen: not known.

It was with 60 Vbeta and 13 Jbeta primers that the PCR ran. TCRdb's table, derived via immunoSEQ multiplex PCR, lists solely in-frame clones and lacks some. Of 180,000 or so clones listed, around 80% were seen once; the top ten hold 1.3% to 1.5%. The receptor's source is a girl aged 5 to 17 in good health and CMV-seropositive. The sample was PBMCs. The gene calls are TRBV10-1 and TRBJ2-7, with D tentatively TRBD2 (5 bases). CDR3: CASSEPEDHEQYF. The CDR3 DNA follows: TGCGCCAGCAGTGAGCCGGAGGACCACGAGCAGTACTTC.